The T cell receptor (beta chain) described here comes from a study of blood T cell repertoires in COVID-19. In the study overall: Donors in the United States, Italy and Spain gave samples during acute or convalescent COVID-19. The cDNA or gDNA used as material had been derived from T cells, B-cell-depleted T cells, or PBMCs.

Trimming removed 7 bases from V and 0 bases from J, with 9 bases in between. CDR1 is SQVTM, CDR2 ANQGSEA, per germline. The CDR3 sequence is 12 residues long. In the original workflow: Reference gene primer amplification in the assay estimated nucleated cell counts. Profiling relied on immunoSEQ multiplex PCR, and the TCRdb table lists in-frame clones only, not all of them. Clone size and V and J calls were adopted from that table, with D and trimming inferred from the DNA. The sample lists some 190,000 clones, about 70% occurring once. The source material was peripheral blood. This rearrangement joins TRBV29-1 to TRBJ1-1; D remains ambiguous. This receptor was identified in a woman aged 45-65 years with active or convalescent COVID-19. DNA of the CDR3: TGCAGCGGCGGCGGATTGAACACTGAAGCTTTCTTT. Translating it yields CSGGGLNTEAFF.